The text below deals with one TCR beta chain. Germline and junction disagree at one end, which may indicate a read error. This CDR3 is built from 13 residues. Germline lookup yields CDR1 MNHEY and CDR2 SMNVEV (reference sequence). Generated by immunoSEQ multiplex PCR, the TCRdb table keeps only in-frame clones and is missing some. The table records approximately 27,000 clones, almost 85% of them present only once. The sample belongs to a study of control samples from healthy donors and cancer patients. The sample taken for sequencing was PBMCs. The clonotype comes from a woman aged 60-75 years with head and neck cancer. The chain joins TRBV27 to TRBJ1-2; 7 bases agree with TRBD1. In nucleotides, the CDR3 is TGTGCCAACAGTGGTCAGGGGGACTATGGCTACACCTTC. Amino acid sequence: CANSGQGDYGYTF.